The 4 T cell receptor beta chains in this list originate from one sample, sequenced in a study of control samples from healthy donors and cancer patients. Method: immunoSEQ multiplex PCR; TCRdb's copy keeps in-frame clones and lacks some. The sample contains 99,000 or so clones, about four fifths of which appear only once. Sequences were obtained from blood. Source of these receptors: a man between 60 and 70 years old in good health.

The CDR3 DNA is TGCAGCGTCGATGGGGGCTCGGGACAGGGGGCTGGAAACACCATATATTTT. Translated: CSVDGGSGQGAGNTIYF. V gene TRBV29-1 combines with J gene TRBJ1-3, with TRBD1 matching over 11 bases. The V segment lost 6 bases and the J segment 2 bases; nucleotides outside the gene matches: 12. The CDR3 sequence is 17 residues long. The germline CDR1 and CDR2 sequences are SQVTM and ANQGSEA.

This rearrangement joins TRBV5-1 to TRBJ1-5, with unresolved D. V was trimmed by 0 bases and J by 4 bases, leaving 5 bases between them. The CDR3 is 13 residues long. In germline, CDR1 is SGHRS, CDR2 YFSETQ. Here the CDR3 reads CASSLGPNQPQHF. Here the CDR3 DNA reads TGCGCCAGCAGCTTGGGGCCTAATCAGCCCCAGCATTTT.

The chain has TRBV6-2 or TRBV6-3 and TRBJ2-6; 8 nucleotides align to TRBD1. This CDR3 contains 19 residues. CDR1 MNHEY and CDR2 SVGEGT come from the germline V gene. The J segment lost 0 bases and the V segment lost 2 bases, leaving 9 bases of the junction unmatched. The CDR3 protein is CASSYLTGTGLSGANVLTF. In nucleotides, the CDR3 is TGTGCCAGCAGTTACCTTACCGGGACAGGTCTCTCTGGGGCCAACGTCCTGACTTTC.

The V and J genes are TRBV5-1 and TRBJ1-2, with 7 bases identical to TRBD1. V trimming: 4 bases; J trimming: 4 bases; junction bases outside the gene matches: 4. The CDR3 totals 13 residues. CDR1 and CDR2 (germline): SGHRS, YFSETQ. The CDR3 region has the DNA TGCGCCAGCAGCCAACAGGGGCGCTATGGCTACACCTTC. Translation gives CASSQQGRYGYTF.